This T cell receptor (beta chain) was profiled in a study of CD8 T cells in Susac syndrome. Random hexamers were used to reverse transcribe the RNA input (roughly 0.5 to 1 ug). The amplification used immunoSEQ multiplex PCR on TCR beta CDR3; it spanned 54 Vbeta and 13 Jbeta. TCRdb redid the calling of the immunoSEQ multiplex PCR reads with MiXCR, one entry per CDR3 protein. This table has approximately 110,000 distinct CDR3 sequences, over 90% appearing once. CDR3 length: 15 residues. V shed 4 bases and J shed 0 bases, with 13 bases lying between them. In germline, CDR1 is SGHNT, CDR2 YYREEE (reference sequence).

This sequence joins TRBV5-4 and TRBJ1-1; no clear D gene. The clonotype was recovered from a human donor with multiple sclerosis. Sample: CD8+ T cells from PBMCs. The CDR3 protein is CASSRLTDMNTEAFF. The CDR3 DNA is TGTGCCAGCAGCCGATTAACAGACATGAACACTGAAGCTTTCTTT.